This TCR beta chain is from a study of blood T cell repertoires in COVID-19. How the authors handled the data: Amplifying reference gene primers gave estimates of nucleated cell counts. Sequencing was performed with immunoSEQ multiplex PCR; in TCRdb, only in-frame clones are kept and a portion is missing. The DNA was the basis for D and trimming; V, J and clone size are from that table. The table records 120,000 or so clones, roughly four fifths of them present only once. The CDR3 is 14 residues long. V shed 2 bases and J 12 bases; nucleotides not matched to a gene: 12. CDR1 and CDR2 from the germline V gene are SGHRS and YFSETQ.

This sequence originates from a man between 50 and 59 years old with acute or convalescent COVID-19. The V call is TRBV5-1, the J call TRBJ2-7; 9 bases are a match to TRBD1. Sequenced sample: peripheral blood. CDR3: CASSFGVQGARGYF. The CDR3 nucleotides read TGCGCCAGCAGCTTTGGAGTACAGGGGGCGCGGGGGTACTTC. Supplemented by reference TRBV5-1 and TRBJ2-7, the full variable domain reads KAGVTQTPRYLIKTRGQQVTLSCSPISGHRSVSWYQQTPGQGLQFLFEYFSETQRNKGNFPGRFSGRQFSNSRSEMNVSTLELGDSALYLCASSFGVQGARGYFGPGTRLTVT.